The next 10 T cell receptor beta chains were all read from a single sample in a study of response to subunit inactivated influenza vaccine. TCRdb analysed the RT-PCR reads with MiXCR anew, one entry per CDR3 protein. This table has about 780,000 distinct CDR3 sequences, roughly 18% appearing once. Here the sequenced sample was PBMCs from blood, taken less than 6 days after vaccination. Receptors originate from a man in his forties or fifties who received an inactivated influenza vaccine.

The DNA of the CDR3 is TGTGCCAGCAGCCTTTTACGCGGGTACCTCTCCTACAATGAGCAGTTCTTC. Amino acid sequence: CASSLLRGYLSYNEQFF. This chain links TRBV7-9 with TRBJ2-1; D possibly corresponds to TRBD2 (5 bases). Trimming cost V 5 bases and J 0 bases, with 17 bases left between them. The CDR3 totals 17 residues. The germline V gene has CDR1 SEHNR and CDR2 FQNEAQ (reference sequence).

This clonotype was counted a few times. V gene TRBV20-1 combines with J gene TRBJ2-1; 9 nucleotides align to TRBD2. V was pared by 4 bases and J by 3 bases, with 13 bases of the junction left unmatched. The CDR3 totals 17 residues. Germline-derived CDR1 and CDR2 are DFQATT and SNEGSKA (reference sequence). In nucleotides, the CDR3 is TGCAGTGCTAACGGGAAAGTGTTAGCGGGAGACTACAATGAGCAGTTCTTC. Translating gives CSANGKVLAGDYNEQFF.

The rearrangement links TRBV7-8 to TRBJ1-3; D gene ambiguous. The CDR3 is made up of 14 amino acids. Germline V CDR1 and CDR2: SGHVS, FQNEAQ. The V and J ends lost 0 bases and 4 bases respectively, with 7 bases between them. CDR3 protein: CASSLARLGNTIYF. The CDR3 coding sequence is TGTGCCAGCAGCTTAGCCAGGCTGGGAAACACCATATATTTT.

V and J are TRBV5-5 and TRBJ2-7; TRBD2 matches at 13 bases. J lost 6 bases, V lost 4 bases, and 4 bases had no gene match. CDR3 length equals 14 residues. CDR1 and CDR2 (germline): SGHKS, YYEKEE (reference sequence). The CDR3 sequence: CASSLLAGGIEQYF. In DNA form, the CDR3 reads TGTGCCAGCAGCCTACTAGCGGGAGGGATCGAGCAGTACTTC. The whole variable domain, remainder taken from reference TRBV5-5 and TRBJ2-7, is DAGVTQSPTHLIKTRGQQVTLRCSPISGHKSVSWYQQVLGQGPQFIFQYYEKEERGRGNFPDRFSARQFPNYSSELNVNALLLGDSALYLCASSLLAGGIEQYFGPGTRLTVT.

This clonotype came up a few times. V usage is TRBV29-1 and J usage is TRBJ2-1; 9 positions agree with TRBD1. V shed 5 bases, J shed 6 bases, and the junction held 8 bases outside the gene matches. The CDR3 is 14 residues long. The germline V gene encodes CDR1 SQVTM and CDR2 ANQGSEA. Here the CDR3 DNA reads TGCAGCGTTTCTATCCGGACAGGGGCCAATGAGCAGTTCTTC. This codes for CSVSIRTGANEQFF.

This clonotype was detected only a few times. The chain couples TRBV7-2 to TRBJ2-1; D remains ambiguous. The CDR3 contains 13 residues. Deletions cut 3 bases from V and 6 bases from J, with 9 bases between. The germline V gene has CDR1 SGHTA and CDR2 FQGNSA. The CDR3 reads CASSFPKGNEQFF. The CDR3 nucleotides are TGTGCCAGCAGCTTTCCCAAGGGCAATGAGCAGTTCTTC.

The chain employs TRBV18 and TRBJ2-7; 11 nucleotides agree with TRBD2. The V gene's germline CDR1 is KGHSH and CDR2 LQKENI. V lost 0 bases, J lost 4 bases, and 5 bases stayed unmatched. This CDR3 region has 16 residues. The CDR3 DNA follows: TGTGCCAGCTCACCACCGGGACTAGCGGACTTTTACGAGCAGTACTTC. Encoded protein: CASSPPGLADFYEQYF.

The CDR3 spells CSARPSRTSGTGETQYF. The CDR3 nucleotides read TGCAGTGCTAGACCTTCTCGGACTAGCGGGACCGGGGAGACCCAGTACTTC. The chain combines TRBV20-1 with TRBJ2-5, with 12 positions matching TRBD2. The CDR3 consists of 17 residues. Germline V gives CDR1 DFQATT, CDR2 SNEGSKA (reference sequence). J gave up 5 bases and V 2 bases, and 12 bases lay outside the gene matches.

The chain recombines TRBV18 with TRBJ2-7; no definite D call. Trimming pared 2 bases from V and 10 bases from J, leaving 9 bases between. Germline V gene lookup returns CDR1 KGHSH and CDR2 LQKENI. The CDR3 spans 11 residues. CDR3 region: CASSPETVQYF. In DNA, the CDR3 is TGTGCCAGCTCACCAGAAACTGTTCAGTACTTC.

The J gene is TRBJ2-5, the V gene TRBV5-6; 8 bases agree with TRBD1. CDR3 length equals 13 residues. Looked up from germline, CDR1 is SGHDT and CDR2 is YYEEEE. V gave up 4 bases and J gave up 4 bases; unmatched junction bases: 3. The CDR3 DNA reads as TGTGCCAGCAGCACCGGGACAGGAGAGACCCAGTACTTC. It codes for CASSTGTGETQYF.